This passage covers 9 T cell receptor beta chains from one sample sequenced in a study of blood T cell repertoires in COVID-19 (dated by TCRdb to 2019 to 2021). The library was produced with the immunoSEQ multiplex PCR assay. TCRdb took this table from immuneACCESS and kept in-frame rearrangements with V and J called. Such tables lack part of the clones; where checked against another copy, unresolved V genes explain under half of the gap, and the rest is unexplained. The sample includes 75,000 to 90,000 clones, with approximately 80% observed a single time. The biggest ten clones account for under 20% of the sample. Sequencing input: peripheral blood. The receptors stem from a man older than 75 with active or convalescent COVID-19.

V usage is TRBV19 and J usage is TRBJ1-1; a weak D match, TRBD1 (6 bases). The germline V and J ends were trimmed by 7 bases and 3 bases, with 12 bases remaining between them. CDR1 and CDR2 (germline): LNHDA, SQIVND (reference sequence). The CDR3 is made up of 13 amino acids. The CDR3 loop reads CASKGGRYTEAFF. CDR3 DNA: TGTGCCAGTAAGGGGGGGCGATACACTGAAGCTTTCTTT.

The CDR3 region has the DNA TGCGCCAGCAGTGAGTCCCGGAACACCGGGGAGCTGTTTTTT. This sequence encodes CASSESRNTGELFF. This chain links TRBV10-1 with TRBJ2-2; D ambiguous. Trimming cost V 0 bases and J 1 base, with 3 bases left between them. Germline CDR1 is WNHNN and CDR2 is SYGVQD (reference sequence). The CDR3 has 14 amino acids.

The J gene is TRBJ2-2, the V gene TRBV19, with 9 bases matching TRBD1. The length of the CDR3 is 15 residues. The germline gives CDR1 LNHDA, CDR2 SQIVND (reference sequence). J gave up 7 bases and V 1 base, and 4 bases lay outside the gene matches. The CDR3 here is CASSIAKTGGGELFF. For the CDR3, the DNA is TGTGCCAGTAGTATAGCAAAGACAGGGGGCGGGGAGCTGTTTTTT.

The chain employs TRBV7-7 and TRBJ2-2, with TRBD1 as a possible D gene (6 bases). The CDR3 is made up of 17 amino acids. CDR1 and CDR2 (germline): SSHAT, FNYEAQ (reference sequence). V lost 5 bases to trimming and J lost 0 bases, with 16 bases between them. For the CDR3, the DNA is TGTGCCAGCAGCCGAGCAGCGCCAGGGGCGAACACCGGGGAGCTGTTTTTT. Translation: CASSRAAPGANTGELFF.

The CDR3 sequence is CATSRVLAGNTGELFF. CDR3 DNA sequence: TGTGCCACCAGCAGAGTTCTAGCGGGGAACACCGGGGAGCTGTTTTTT. The chain uses TRBV15 and TRBJ2-2; TRBD2 matches 8 bases. The J segment lost 1 base and the V segment lost 1 base, leaving 2 bases of the junction unmatched. Germline CDR1 LNHNV, CDR2 YYDKDF (reference sequence). This CDR3 region has 16 residues.

The V call is TRBV7-8, the J call TRBJ2-3; 11 nucleotides match TRBD2. Germline CDR1 reads SGHVS; CDR2 reads FQNEAQ. The CDR3 has 17 amino acids. V was pared by 4 bases and J by 4 bases, with 10 bases of the junction left unmatched. CDR3 sequence reads: CASSSHRTSGRSDTQYF. Here the CDR3 DNA reads TGTGCCAGCAGCTCACACAGAACTAGCGGGAGATCAGATACGCAGTATTTT.

The chain couples TRBV7-2 to TRBJ2-3, with D possibly TRBD2 on 6 matching bases. The CDR3 is 15 residues long. Looked up from germline, CDR1 is SGHTA and CDR2 is FQGNSA. The ends were cut back, 1 base at V and 2 bases at J, with 10 bases in the middle. The CDR3 DNA is TGTGCCAGCAGCTTAGGGGGACTTGACACAGATACGCAGTATTTT. Its translation is CASSLGGLDTDTQYF.

The V gene is TRBV28, the J gene TRBJ1-5, with 8 bases lining up with TRBD1. The CDR3 extends over 16 amino acids. Germline assignment: CDR1 MDHEN and CDR2 SYDVKM. V dropped 1 base and J dropped 4; count of bases not matched to a gene: 6. CDR3 in DNA: TGTGCCAGCAGTTTATTGGGCAGGGGGCTAAATCAGCCCCAGCATTTT. Protein product: CASSLLGRGLNQPQHF.

CDR3 amino acids: CASSVAGGTSSYEQYV. The CDR3 DNA sequence: TGTGCCAGCAGTGTGGCCGGGGGGACGAGCTCCTACGAGCAGTACGTC. This sequence joins TRBV6-1 and TRBJ2-7; TRBD2 matches 7 bases. CDR1 is MNHNS, CDR2 SASEGT, per germline. Germline trimming cut 4 bases from V and 0 bases from J; bases unmatched to any gene: 9. This CDR3 contains 16 residues.